This T cell receptor (beta chain) was profiled in a study of neurological immune-mediated disorders. This clonotype was picked up many times. Its antigen is not identified. The CDR3 is 13 amino acids. Germline loops: CDR1 SGHAT, CDR2 FQNNGV. The trim removed 5 bases at V and 5 bases at J, leaving 1 base unmatched. TCRdb used MiXCR to reprocess the 5' RACE reads, holding one entry per CDR3 protein. The profile shows roughly 80,000 distinct CDR3 sequences, around 6% of them singletons. Broader study findings: Because no CDR3 amino acid sequences were shared across subjects by expanded clones, private repertoires were suggested in all groups.

Time point: longitudinal time-point 2. Sequenced: PBMCs. The rearrangement joins TRBV11-2 to TRBJ1-4; TRBD1 matches at 8 bases. This clonotype was sampled from a woman aged 55 to 70 with multiple sclerosis. The DNA of the CDR3 is TGTGCCAGCAGCCGGGACAGGAATGAAAAACTGTTTTTT. Residues: CASSRDRNEKLFF.